A single sample is the source of the 27 T cell receptor beta chains below, sequenced in a study of resident and recirculating memory T cells in vitiligo. Sequencing was performed with immunoSEQ multiplex PCR; in TCRdb, only in-frame clones are kept and a portion is missing. The sample includes tens of thousands of clones, 92% of them seen just once. The sample comprised blood. These receptors all come from a male donor with vitiligo.

The genes are TRBV28 and TRBJ1-4; the match to TRBD1 covers 7 bases. This CDR3 is built from 12 residues. CDR1 and CDR2 (germline): MDHEN, SYDVKM. J was trimmed by 14 bases and V by 6 bases; bases with no gene match: 9. CDR3 nucleotides: TGTGCCAGCAGCCCAGACAGGGTTCGGCTGTTTTTT. Its translation is CASSPDRVRLFF.

This clone was seen only once. The chain carries TRBV7-6 and TRBJ1-1, with a possible D match to TRBD1 (6 bases). CDR1 is SGHVS, CDR2 FNYEAQ, per germline. The CDR3 runs to 16 residues. Trimming removed 1 base at V and 0 bases at J, with 12 bases between. This chain's CDR3 is CASSLEPGEMNTEAFF. The CDR3 region has the DNA TGTGCCAGCAGCTTAGAGCCAGGGGAAATGAACACTGAAGCTTTCTTT.

The chain employs TRBV5-1 and TRBJ1-2; possibly TRBD1 for D (6 bases). The V end lost 4 bases, the J end lost 0 bases, and 16 bases lay between the germline ends. This CDR3 has 16 amino acids. Germline CDR1 reads SGHRS; CDR2 reads YFSETQ. The CDR3 here is CASSIGGADTNYGYTF. CDR3 nucleotide sequence: TGCGCCAGCAGCATAGGGGGGGCAGACACTAACTATGGCTACACCTTC.

Only one count was recorded for this clone. The rearrangement uses TRBV7-7 and TRBJ2-2, with 7 bases that match TRBD2. The CDR3 is 14 residues long. The trim removed 5 bases at V and 8 bases at J, leaving 8 bases unmatched. The germline CDR1 and CDR2 sequences are SSHAT and FNYEAQ (reference sequence). In DNA form, the CDR3 reads TGTGCCAGCAGCCCCGACGGGGGGATAGGGGAGCTGTTTTTT. Translating gives CASSPDGGIGELFF.

For this clone: At the DNA level, this CDR3 is encoded by other sequences in the same sample as well. The chain uses TRBV5-1 and TRBJ2-5; TRBD1 matches at 9 bases. The CDR3 has 15 residues. Per germline, CDR1 SGHRS and CDR2 YFSETQ. The trim removed 3 bases at V and 0 bases at J, leaving 3 bases unmatched. CDR3 coding DNA: TGCGCCAGCAGCTCGGGACAGGGCAACCAAGAGACCCAGTACTTC. It encodes CASSSGQGNQETQYF.

The V and J genes are TRBV7-9 and TRBJ2-1; 13 bases agree with TRBD2. The CDR3 consists of 17 residues. The germline V gene encodes CDR1 SEHNR and CDR2 FQNEAQ (reference sequence). The junction had 13 bases not matched to a gene; V was cut back by 11 bases and J by 3 bases. The CDR3 region is CALLGARTSGSYNEQFF. The CDR3 nucleotides read TGTGCCTTGTTAGGGGCCCGGACTAGCGGGAGCTACAATGAGCAGTTCTTC.

V and J are TRBV7-2 and TRBJ2-5; 8 bases match TRBD2. CDR1 and CDR2 from the germline V gene are SGHTA and FQGNSA. The CDR3 loop spans 14 amino acids. Unmatched junction bases numbered 4, after V lost 2 bases and J lost 5 bases. CDR3 sequence: CASSLRREGETQYF. DNA for the CDR3: TGTGCCAGCAGCTTACGACGGGAGGGGGAGACCCAGTACTTC.

The gene calls are TRBV11-2 and TRBJ1-2; D is possibly TRBD1 (6 bases). V gave up 8 bases and J gave up 0 bases, with 13 bases separating them. The V gene's germline CDR1 is SGHAT and CDR2 FQNNGV. This CDR3 is 14 amino acids long. CDR3 DNA sequence: TGTGCCAGCTCCCGGGACATCACTAACTATGGCTACACCTTC. It encodes CASSRDITNYGYTF.

This clone was seen just once. With a much larger clone just one base away, this may be a read error. The rearrangement uses TRBV7-3 and TRBJ2-2, with D tentatively TRBD1 (6 bases). Germline values: CDR1 SGHTA, CDR2 FQGTGA. The CDR3 length is 15 residues. V was pared by 4 bases and J by 0 bases, with 9 bases between. This chain's CDR3 is CASSSRDTNTGELFF. Written as DNA, the CDR3 is TGTGCCAGCAGCTCCCGGGACACGAACACCGGGGAGCTGTTTTTT.

V gene TRBV4-3 combines with J gene TRBJ1-1; TRBD1 is a possible D gene (6 bases). From germline, CDR1 is LGHNA and CDR2 YSLEER. The CDR3 contains 15 residues. V lost 0 bases and J 4 bases, leaving 12 bases between the germline ends. This chain's CDR3 is CASSQDGRGFTEAFF. The DNA of the CDR3 is TGCGCCAGCAGCCAAGATGGAAGGGGGTTCACTGAAGCTTTCTTT.

The J gene is TRBJ2-2, the V gene TRBV7-3; 9 bases map to TRBD1. This CDR3 contains 16 residues. Germline loops: CDR1 SGHTA, CDR2 FQGTGA. V was pared by 5 bases and J by 3 bases, with 7 bases of the junction left unmatched. The CDR3 sequence: CASSGTGFPHTGELFF. The CDR3 region has the DNA TGTGCCAGCAGCGGGACAGGGTTCCCCCACACCGGGGAGCTGTTTTTT. The complete variable domain, with remaining parts taken from reference TRBV7-3 and TRBJ2-2, reads GAGVSQTPSNKVTEKGKYVELRCDPISGHTALYWYRQSLGQGPEFLIYFQGTGAADDSGLPNDRFFAVRPEGSVSTLKIQRTERGDSAVYLCASSGTGFPHTGELFFGEGSRLTVL.

V gene TRBV5-5 combines with J gene TRBJ1-2; 7 bases agree with TRBD1. This CDR3 has 14 residues. Per the germline V gene, CDR1 is SGHKS and CDR2 is YYEKEE (reference sequence). With 3 bases clipped from V and 5 bases from J, the junction kept 7 bases outside the gene matches. CDR3 in amino acids: CASSSTGAGYGYTF. CDR3 nucleotides: TGTGCCAGCAGCTCCACAGGGGCGGGATATGGCTACACCTTC.

The chain uses TRBV7-8 and TRBJ1-1; D is possibly TRBD1 (5 bases). CDR1 SGHVS and CDR2 FQNEAQ come from the germline V gene. Trimming stripped 1 base from V and 1 base from J, with 10 bases between. CDR3 length equals 15 residues. CDR3 sequence (DNA): TGTGCCAGCAGCTTAGTTGACAGATCGAACACTGAAGCTTTCTTT. Its protein is CASSLVDRSNTEAFF.

The chain joins TRBV29-1 to TRBJ1-2; 8 positions match TRBD1. J was trimmed by 4 bases and V by 7 bases; bases with no gene match: 8. The CDR3 covers 13 residues. Germline V gene data show CDR1 as SQVTM and CDR2 as ANQGSEA. DNA of the CDR3: TGCAGCGCCTCGCGGGACAGGACCTATGGCTACACCTTC. Protein sequence: CSASRDRTYGYTF. Combining the CDR3 with reference TRBV29-1 and TRBJ1-2 gives the whole variable domain SAVISQKPSRDICQRGTSLTIQCQVDSQVTMMFWYRQQPGQSLTLIATANQGSEATYESGFVIDKFPISRPNLTFSTLTVSNMSPEDSSIYLCSASRDRTYGYTFGSGTRLTVV.

CDR3 sequence: CASSGLGGTGELFF. As DNA, the CDR3 is TGTGCCAGTAGTGGCCTGGGGGGAACCGGGGAGCTGTTTTTT. The chain joins TRBV19 to TRBJ2-2; D is possibly TRBD2 (6 bases). CDR1 is LNHDA and CDR2 is SQIVND in the germline V gene (reference sequence). The CDR3 sequence is 14 residues long. Trimming shortened V by 5 bases and J by 5 bases, and 12 bases separated the two germline ends.

The chain recombines TRBV10-2 with TRBJ2-1; D might be TRBD2 (6 bases). Germline CDR1 is WSHSY and CDR2 is SAAADI. The ends were cut back, 7 bases at V and 9 bases at J, with 16 bases in the middle. The CDR3 totals 13 residues. The chain's CDR3 is CASTALLGGEQFF. CDR3 bases: TGCGCCAGCACGGCCCTCCTGGGGGGTGAGCAGTTCTTC.

The J gene is TRBJ2-7, the V gene TRBV5-1; the D gene is possibly TRBD1 (5 bases). CDR1 and CDR2 (germline): SGHRS, YFSETQ. The length of the CDR3 is 19 residues. The V end lost 4 bases, the J end lost 0 bases, and 26 bases lay between the germline ends. The CDR3 sequence: CASSLRGRAALFSSYEQYF. CDR3 sequence (DNA): TGCGCCAGCAGCCTACGTGGCAGGGCGGCCCTATTTAGCTCCTACGAGCAGTACTTC. The whole variable domain, remainder taken from reference TRBV5-1 and TRBJ2-7, is KAGVTQTPRYLIKTRGQQVTLSCSPISGHRSVSWYQQTPGQGLQFLFEYFSETQRNKGNFPGRFSGRQFSNSRSEMNVSTLELGDSALYLCASSLRGRAALFSSYEQYFGPGTRLTVT.

The rearrangement joins TRBV5-4 to TRBJ2-7, with a weak D call TRBD2 (6 bases). V was cut by 1 base and J by 6 bases, with 11 bases left in between. The CDR3 extends over 13 amino acids. CDR1 and CDR2 from the germline V gene are SGHNT and YYREEE (reference sequence). Here the CDR3 reads CASSLSYGGEQYF. CDR3 sequence (DNA): TGTGCCAGCAGCTTGAGTTACGGGGGCGAGCAGTACTTC.

CDR3 sequence: CASSLQGAGNTDTQYF. The DNA of the CDR3 is TGTGCCAGCAGCCTCCAGGGTGCTGGAAACACAGATACGCAGTATTTT. The gene calls are TRBV7-9 and TRBJ2-3, with a possible D match to TRBD1 (5 bases). The germline CDR1 and CDR2 sequences are SEHNR and FQNEAQ (reference sequence). The CDR3 totals 16 residues. V lost 5 bases and J lost 2, with 17 bases in between.

V gene TRBV6-6 combines with J gene TRBJ2-7; D unclear. This CDR3 spans 12 amino acids. V lost 8 bases to trimming and J lost 3 bases, with 11 bases between them. CDR1 MNHNY and CDR2 SVGAGI come from the germline V gene (reference sequence). CDR3 loop: CASGLTGYEQYF. Written as DNA, the CDR3 is TGTGCCAGCGGCCTGACGGGCTACGAGCAGTACTTC.

This chain uses TRBV12-5 with TRBJ2-2; D unresolved. Germline CDR1 LGHNT, CDR2 FRNRAP. V was cut by 1 base and J by 7 bases, with 7 bases left in between. The CDR3 contains 13 residues. The DNA for the CDR3 is TGTGCTAGTGGTTTGGCCCCGGGCGGGGAGCTGTTTTTT. It translates to CASGLAPGGELFF.

The chain is built from TRBV18 and TRBJ1-1; 8 bases match TRBD1. The CDR3 spans 15 residues. V trimming: 3 bases; J trimming: 4 bases; junction bases outside the gene matches: 7. In germline, CDR1 is KGHSH, CDR2 LQKENI. CDR3 DNA: TGTGCCAGCTCACCGGGCGACAGGGGTATCACTGAAGCTTTCTTT. Protein product: CASSPGDRGITEAFF.

DNA of the CDR3: TGTGCCAGCTCACCCGACCAAGAGACCCAGTACTTC. Translating gives CASSPDQETQYF. This chain uses TRBV18 with TRBJ2-5; no definite D call. Germline CDR1 is KGHSH and CDR2 is LQKENI. The length of the CDR3 is 12 residues. V gave up 3 bases and J gave up 0 bases, with 2 bases separating them.

This chain links TRBV28 with TRBJ1-2; TRBD1 might be the D (5 bases). V dropped 2 bases and J dropped 0 bases, with 16 bases sitting between them. Germline V CDR1 and CDR2: MDHEN, SYDVKM. The CDR3 consists of 17 residues. The CDR3 coding sequence is TGTGCCAGCAGTTTACTCCTTCACAGGAAATCTAACTATGGCTACACCTTC. It yields the protein CASSLLLHRKSNYGYTF.

The chain uses TRBV6-5 and TRBJ1-4; D might be TRBD1 (5 bases). Trimming removed 2 bases at V and 7 bases at J, with 11 bases between. Germline V gene data show CDR1 as MNHEY and CDR2 as SVGAGI. CDR3 size: 14 residues. This CDR3 reads CASSYRGGSEKLFF. CDR3 nucleotides: TGTGCCAGCAGTTACAGGGGAGGAAGTGAAAAACTGTTTTTT.

The chain carries TRBV29-1 and TRBJ2-1, with 7 bases lining up with TRBD2. The CDR3 runs 13 residues. V gave up 3 bases and J gave up 6 bases; unmatched junction bases: 5. The germline gives CDR1 SQVTM, CDR2 ANQGSEA. CDR3 sequence: CSVESGTVNEQFF. The CDR3 nucleotides are TGCAGCGTTGAGAGCGGGACGGTCAATGAGCAGTTCTTC.

The chain uses TRBV2 and TRBJ1-1, with a tentative D call TRBD1 (5 bases). CDR3 length: 13 residues. Germline V gives CDR1 SNHLY, CDR2 FYNNEI. Trimming removed 3 bases at V and 1 base at J, with 6 bases between. The CDR3 spells CASSDGQNTEAFF. The CDR3 nucleotides read TGTGCCAGCAGTGACGGACAGAACACTGAAGCTTTCTTT.